What follows is one T cell receptor beta chain and its context. The sample comes from a study of shared clonotypes between healthy human individuals. Recent acute infections and vaccinations were absent in the healthy HIV-negative adult donors. Using immunoSEQ multiplex PCR, the repertoire was profiled, and TCRdb retains in-frame clones only, with some absent. Among a few million clones listed, approximately 90% were seen once. V was trimmed by 5 bases and J by 0 bases, leaving 8 bases between them. Germline CDR1 reads MNHNS; CDR2 reads SASEGT. The CDR3 is 13 amino acids. The chain employs TRBV6-1 and TRBJ2-7; no clear D. What was sequenced was naive CD4+ T cells from PBMCs. As to subset: CD45RA+ positively selected. The TCR sequence derives from a young man in good health. Some clones in this sample may be carry-over from other donors' samples. The CDR3 nucleotides are TGTGCCAGCAGTCGTTGGGACTCCTACGAGCAGTACTTC. This gives the protein CASSRWDSYEQYF.